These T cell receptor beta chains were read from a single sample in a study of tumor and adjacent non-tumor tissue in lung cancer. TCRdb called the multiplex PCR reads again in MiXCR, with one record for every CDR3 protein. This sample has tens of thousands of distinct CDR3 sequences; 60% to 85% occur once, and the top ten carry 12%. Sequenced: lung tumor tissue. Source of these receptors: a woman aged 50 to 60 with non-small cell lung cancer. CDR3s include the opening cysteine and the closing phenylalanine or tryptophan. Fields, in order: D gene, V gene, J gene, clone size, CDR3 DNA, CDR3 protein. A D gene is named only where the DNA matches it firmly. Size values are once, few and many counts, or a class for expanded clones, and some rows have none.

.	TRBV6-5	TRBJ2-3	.	TGTGCCAGCAGTCATTACCGGGGGACGAGCACATATACACAGTATTTT	CASSHYRGTSTYTQYF
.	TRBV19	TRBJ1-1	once	TGTGCCAGTAGTATAGAGGGCGGGGAAGGGTCTGAAGCTTTCTTT	CASSIEGGEGSEAFF
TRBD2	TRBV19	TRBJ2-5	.	TGTGCCAGTAGTCCAAGCGGGGGACAAGAGACCCAGTACTTC	CASSPSGGQETQYF
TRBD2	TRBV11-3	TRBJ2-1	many	TGTGCCAGCAGCTTGGGCCTTACTAGCGCCTCCTACAATGAGCAGTTCTTC	CASSLGLTSASYNEQFF
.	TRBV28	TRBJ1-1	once	TGTGCATGCAGTTTATCAGCTGGGGATGGAACTGAAGCTTTCTTT	CACSLSAGDGTEAFF
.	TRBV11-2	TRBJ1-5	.	TGTTCCATCAGCTTTGATGGATTGAGCAATCAGCTCCAGCATTTT	CSISFDGLSNQLQHF
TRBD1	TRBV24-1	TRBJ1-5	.	TGTGCCACCAGTGATTCCCGGGACAGGCCTTTAGTGGGCAATCAGCCCCAGCATTTT	CATSDSRDRPLVGNQPQHF
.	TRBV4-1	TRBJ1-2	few	TGCGCCAGCAGCCAAGGCCGGGGACCTAACTATGGCTACACCTTC	CASSQGRGPNYGYTF
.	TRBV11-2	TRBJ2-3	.	TGTGCCAGTAACTTAGGGATCCCCATAGATACGCAGTATTTT	CASNLGIPIDTQYF
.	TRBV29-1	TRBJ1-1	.	TGCAGCTCATCCAAGTCGGGGGGCAGTGAAGCTCTGTTT	CSSSKSGGSEALF
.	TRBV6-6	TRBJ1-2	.	TGTGCCAACAGTTCTGGCGGCTATGCCTACACCTTC	CANSSGGYAYTF
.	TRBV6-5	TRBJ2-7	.	TGTGCGACCAGTTACCCGGGAGATGGGGGCGAGCAGTACTTC	CATSYPGDGGEQYF
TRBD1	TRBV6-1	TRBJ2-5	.	TGTGCCAGCAGTCAGAGACAGGGGAACTTAGCAGAGACCCAGCACTTC	CASSQRQGNLAETQHF
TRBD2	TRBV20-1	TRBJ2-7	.	TGCAGTGCCGTACTAGCGGGAGAACCCTACGAGCAAAACTTC	CSAVLAGEPYEQNF
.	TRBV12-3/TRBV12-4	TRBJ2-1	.	TGTGCCAGCTGGCCCCCAGAGAGGAGGGACAATGAGCAGTTCTTC	CASWPPERRDNEQFF
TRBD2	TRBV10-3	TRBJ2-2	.	TGTGCCATCAGTGGAGGGACTAGCGGGAGCGTAGGGGAGCTGGTTTTT	CAISGGTSGSVGELVF
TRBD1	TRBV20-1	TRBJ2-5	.	TGCAGTACTAGTGGCAGGGGGCTGGGTCAGACCCAGTACTTC	CSTSGRGLGQTQYF
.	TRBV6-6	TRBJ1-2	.	TGTGCCAGCAGTATATCCTCGGACAGTTATGGCATCACCTTC	CASSISSDSYGITF
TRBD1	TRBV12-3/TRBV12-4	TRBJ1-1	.	TGTGCCATCAGTGACGCACAGGGGATAGGGTACACTGAAGCTTTCTTT	CAISDAQGIGYTEAFF
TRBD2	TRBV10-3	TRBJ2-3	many	TGTGCCATCAGTGACGCGGGAGGCACAGATACGCAGTATTTT	CAISDAGGTDTQYF
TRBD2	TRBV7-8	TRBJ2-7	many	TGTGCCAGCAGCTCCAGGACTAGCGCTCCTTTCTACGAGCAGTACTTC	CASSSRTSAPFYEQYF
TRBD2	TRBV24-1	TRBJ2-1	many	TGTGCCACCAGTGATCGCTTTAGGACTAGCGGGAGTAACAATGAGCAGTTCTTC	CATSDRFRTSGSNNEQFF
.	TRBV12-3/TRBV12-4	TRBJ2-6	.	TGTCCCAGCAGTCGGGGGCCTGGGGCCAACGTCCTGACTTTC	CPSSRGPGANVLTF
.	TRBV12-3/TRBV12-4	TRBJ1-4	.	TGTGCCAGTAGTTTTCCCATAGGAGGTTATGAAAAACTGTTTTTT	CASSFPIGGYEKLFF
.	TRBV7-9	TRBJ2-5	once	TGTGCCAGCGGCCTGGGGGCTCTCAACCCCCTCGTAAAGACCCAGTACTTC	CASGLGALNPLVKTQYF
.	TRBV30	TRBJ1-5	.	TGTGCCCGGAGCCTAGAGGGGACGTGGCAGCCACAGCATTTT	CARSLEGTWQPQHF
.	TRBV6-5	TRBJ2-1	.	TGTGCCAGGAGCCCCATCCTGGGGAATGAACAGTTCTTC	CARSPILGNEQFF
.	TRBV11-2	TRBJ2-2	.	TGTGCCGGCGGCTATACTAGAGAGACCGGGGAACTGTTTTTT	CAGGYTRETGELFF
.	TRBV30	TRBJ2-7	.	TGCGCCCGGCTCCCGAGAAGGGGCACGTCCTACGAGCAGTACTTC	CARLPRRGTSYEQYF